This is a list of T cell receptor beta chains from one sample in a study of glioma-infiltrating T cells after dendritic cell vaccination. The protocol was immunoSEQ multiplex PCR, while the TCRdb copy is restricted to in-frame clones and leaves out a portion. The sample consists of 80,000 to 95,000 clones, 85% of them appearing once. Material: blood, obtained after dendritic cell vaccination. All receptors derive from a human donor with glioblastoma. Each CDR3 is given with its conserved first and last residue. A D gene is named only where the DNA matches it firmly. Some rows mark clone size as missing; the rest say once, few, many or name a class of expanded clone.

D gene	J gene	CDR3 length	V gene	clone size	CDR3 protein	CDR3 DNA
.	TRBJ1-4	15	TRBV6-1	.	CASRPADSPNEKLFF	TGTGCCAGCAGACCTGCGGATAGCCCTAATGAAAAACTGTTTTTT
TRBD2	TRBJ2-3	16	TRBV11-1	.	CASSRLAGVSTDTQYF	TGTGCCAGCAGCCGACTAGCGGGAGTTAGCACAGATACGCAGTATTTT
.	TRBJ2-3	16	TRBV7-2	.	CASSFLKGQGTDTQYF	TGTGCCAGCAGCTTTTTGAAGGGACAAGGCACAGATACGCAGTATTTT
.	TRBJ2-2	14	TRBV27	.	CASSRGTNTGELFF	TGTGCCAGCAGCCGAGGTACGAACACCGGGGAGCTGTTTTTT
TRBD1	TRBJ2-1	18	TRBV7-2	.	CASSLVSGGVGQYNEQFF	TGTGCCAGCAGCTTAGTTTCAGGGGGCGTGGGACAATACAATGAGCAGTTCTTC
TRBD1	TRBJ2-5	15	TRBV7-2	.	CASSLGDRGEETQYF	TGTGCCAGCAGCTTAGGGGACAGGGGGGAGGAGACCCAGTACTTC
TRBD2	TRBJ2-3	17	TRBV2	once	CASSDPGLAGDTDTQYF	TGTGCCAGCAGTGACCCGGGACTAGCGGGGGACACAGATACGCAGTATTTT
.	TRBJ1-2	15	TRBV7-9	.	CASSFIMGPLNGYTF	TGTGCCAGCAGCTTTATTATGGGGCCGTTGAATGGCTACACCTTC
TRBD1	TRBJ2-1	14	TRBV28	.	CASTPTGENDEQFF	TGTGCCAGCACCCCGACAGGGGAGAACGATGAGCAGTTCTTC
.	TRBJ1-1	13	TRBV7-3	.	CASSLMGGTEAFF	TGTGCCAGCAGCTTAATGGGGGGGACTGAAGCTTTCTTT
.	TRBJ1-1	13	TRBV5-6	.	CASSKTANTEAFF	TGTGCCAGCAGCAAGACTGCGAACACTGAAGCTTTCTTT
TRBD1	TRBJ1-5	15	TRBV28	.	CASLPGGAGNQPQHF	TGTGCCAGCTTACCAGGGGGCGCGGGCAATCAGCCCCAGCATTTT
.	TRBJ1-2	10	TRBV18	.	CASSDTVYTF	TGTGCCAGCTCAGACACGGTCTACACCTTC
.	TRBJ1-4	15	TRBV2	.	CASRSRGGRNEKLFF	TGTGCCAGCAGGAGCAGGGGTGGAAGAAATGAAAAACTGTTTTTT
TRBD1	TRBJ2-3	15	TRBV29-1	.	CSVAGGTGVTDTQYF	TGCAGCGTTGCGGGTGGGACAGGGGTCACAGATACGCAGTATTTT
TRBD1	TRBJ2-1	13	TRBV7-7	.	CASSSTGGMRQFF	TGTGCCAGCAGCTCTACAGGGGGAATGCGGCAGTTCTTC
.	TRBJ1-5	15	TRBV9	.	CASSVDYGRNQPQHF	TGTGCCAGCAGCGTAGACTACGGCCGTAATCAGCCCCAGCATTTT
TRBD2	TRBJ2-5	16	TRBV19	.	CASSIPRTSGQETQYF	TGTGCCAGTAGTATCCCTAGGACTAGCGGTCAAGAGACCCAGTACTTC
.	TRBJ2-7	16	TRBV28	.	CASSSPILQFSYEQYF	TGTGCCAGCAGTTCCCCGATACTACAATTCTCCTACGAGCAGTACTTC
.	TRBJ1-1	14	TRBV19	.	CASSMRELDTEAFF	TGTGCCAGTAGTATGCGGGAACTAGACACTGAAGCTTTCTTT
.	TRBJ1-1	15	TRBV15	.	CATSRDGAKNTEAFF	TGTGCCACCAGCAGAGATGGGGCAAAGAACACTGAAGCTTTCTTT
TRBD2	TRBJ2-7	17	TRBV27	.	CASSRLLGGGSSYEQYF	TGTGCCAGCAGTCGCCTCTTGGGGGGGGGAAGCTCCTACGAGCAGTACTTC
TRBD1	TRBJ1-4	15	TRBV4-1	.	CASSQDKQGREKLFF	TGCGCCAGCAGCCAAGATAAACAGGGGCGTGAAAAACTGTTTTTT
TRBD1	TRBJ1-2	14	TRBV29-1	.	CSVGPDRKVGGYTF	TGCAGCGTCGGGCCGGACAGGAAGGTTGGTGGCTACACCTTC
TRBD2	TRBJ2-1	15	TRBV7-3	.	CASSPQRGTYNEQFF	TGTGCCAGCAGCCCCCAGCGGGGTACTTACAATGAGCAGTTCTTC
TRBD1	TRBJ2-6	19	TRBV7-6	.	CASSTQPGQATLGANVLTF	TGTGCCAGCAGCACCCAACCGGGACAGGCGACCTTAGGGGCCAACGTCCTGACTTTC
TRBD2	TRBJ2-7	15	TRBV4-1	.	CASSQPPAGGYEQYF	TGCGCCAGCAGCCAACCGCCAGCGGGAGGTTACGAGCAGTACTTC
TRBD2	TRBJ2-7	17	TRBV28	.	CASNGRLAGQSSYEQYF	TGTGCCAGCAACGGACGACTAGCGGGCCAGAGCTCCTACGAGCAGTACTTC
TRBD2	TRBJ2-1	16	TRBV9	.	CASSVTGTSGYNEQFF	TGTGCCAGCAGCGTAACCGGGACTAGCGGGTACAATGAGCAGTTCTTC
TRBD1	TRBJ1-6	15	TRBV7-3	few	CASSLWGTVDSPLHF	TGTGCCAGCAGCTTATGGGGGACAGTGGATTCACCCCTCCACTTT
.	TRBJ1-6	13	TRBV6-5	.	CASRTGFRSPLHF	TGTGCCAGCAGAACAGGGTTTAGGTCACCCCTCCACTTT
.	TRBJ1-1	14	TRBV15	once	CATSRAGGNTEAFF	TGTGCCACCAGCAGAGCCGGCGGGAACACTGAAGCTTTCTTT
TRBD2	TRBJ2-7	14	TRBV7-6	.	CASSSRSGTNEQYF	TGTGCCAGCAGCTCCCGCAGCGGGACCAACGAGCAGTACTTC
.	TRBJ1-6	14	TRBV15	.	CATSNLDTNSPLHF	TGTGCCACCAGCAACCTGGACACCAATTCACCCCTCCACTTT
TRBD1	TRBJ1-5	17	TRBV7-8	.	CASSSGQVTYSNQPQHF	TGTGCCAGCAGCTCCGGACAGGTTACATATAGCAATCAGCCCCAGCATTTT
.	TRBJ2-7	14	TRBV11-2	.	CASSLGGTHYEQYF	TGTGCCAGCAGCTTGGGGGGGACACACTACGAGCAGTACTTC
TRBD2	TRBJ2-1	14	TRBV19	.	CASSMGGRGNEQFF	TGTGCCAGTAGTATGGGCGGGAGAGGTAATGAGCAGTTCTTC